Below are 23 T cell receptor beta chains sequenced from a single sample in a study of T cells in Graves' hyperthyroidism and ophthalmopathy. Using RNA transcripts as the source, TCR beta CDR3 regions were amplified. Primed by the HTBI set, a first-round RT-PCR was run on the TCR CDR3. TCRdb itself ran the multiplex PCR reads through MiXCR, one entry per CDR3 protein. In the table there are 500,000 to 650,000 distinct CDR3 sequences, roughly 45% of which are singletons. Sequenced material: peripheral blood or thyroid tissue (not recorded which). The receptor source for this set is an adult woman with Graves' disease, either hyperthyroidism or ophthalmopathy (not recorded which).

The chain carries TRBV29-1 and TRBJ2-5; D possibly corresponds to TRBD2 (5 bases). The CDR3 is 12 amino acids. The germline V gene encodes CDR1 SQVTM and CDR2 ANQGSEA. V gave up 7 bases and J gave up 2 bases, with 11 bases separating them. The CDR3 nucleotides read TGCAGCGCCGAGAGGGAGCAAGAGACCCAGTACTTC. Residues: CSAEREQETQYF.

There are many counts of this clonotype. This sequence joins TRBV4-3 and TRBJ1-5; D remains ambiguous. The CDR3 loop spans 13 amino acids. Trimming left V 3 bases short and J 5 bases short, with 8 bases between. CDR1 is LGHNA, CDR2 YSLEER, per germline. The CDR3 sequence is CASSQQVDQPQHF. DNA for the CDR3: TGCGCCAGCAGCCAGCAGGTCGATCAGCCCCAGCATTTT.

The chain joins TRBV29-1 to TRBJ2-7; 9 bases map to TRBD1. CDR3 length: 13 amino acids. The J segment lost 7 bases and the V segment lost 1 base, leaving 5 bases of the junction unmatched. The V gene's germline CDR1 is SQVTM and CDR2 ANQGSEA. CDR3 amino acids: CSVEGGQGSEQYF. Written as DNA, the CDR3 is TGCAGCGTTGAAGGGGGACAGGGAAGTGAGCAGTACTTC.

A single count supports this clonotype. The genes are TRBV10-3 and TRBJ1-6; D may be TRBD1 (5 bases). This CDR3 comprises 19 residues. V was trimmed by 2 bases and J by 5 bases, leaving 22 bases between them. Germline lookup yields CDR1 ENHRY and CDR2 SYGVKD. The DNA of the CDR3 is TGTGCCATCAGTGAGGGGACTAGCGGGGCCTACGACCATAATTCACCCCTCCACTTT. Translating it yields CAISEGTSGAYDHNSPLHF.

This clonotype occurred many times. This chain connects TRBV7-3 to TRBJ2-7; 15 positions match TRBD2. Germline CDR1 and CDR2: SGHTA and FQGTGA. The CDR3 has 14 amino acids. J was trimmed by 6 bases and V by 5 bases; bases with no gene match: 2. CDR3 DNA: TGTGCCAGCAGCCTGGGACTAGCGGGAGGCGAGCAGTACTTC. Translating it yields CASSLGLAGGEQYF.

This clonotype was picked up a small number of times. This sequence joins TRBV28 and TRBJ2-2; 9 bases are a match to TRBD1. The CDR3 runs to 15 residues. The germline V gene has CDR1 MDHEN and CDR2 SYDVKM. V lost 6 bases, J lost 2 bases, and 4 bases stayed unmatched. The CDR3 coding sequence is TGTGCCAGCAGCCGACAGGGGGTAAACACCGGGGAGCTGTTTTTT. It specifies CASSRQGVNTGELFF. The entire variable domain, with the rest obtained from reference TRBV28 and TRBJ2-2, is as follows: DVKVTQSSRYLVKRTGEKVFLECVQDMDHENMFWYRQDPGLGLRLIYFSYDVKMKEKGDIPEGYSVSREKKERFSLILESASTNQTSMYLCASSRQGVNTGELFFGEGSRLTVL.

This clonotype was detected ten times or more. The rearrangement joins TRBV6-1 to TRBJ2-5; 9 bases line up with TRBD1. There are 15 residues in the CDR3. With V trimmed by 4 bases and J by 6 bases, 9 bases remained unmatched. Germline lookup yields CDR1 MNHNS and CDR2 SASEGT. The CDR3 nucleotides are TGTGCCAGCAGTGGCGGGACAGGGACGGGAAAGACCCAGTACTTC. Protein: CASSGGTGTGKTQYF.

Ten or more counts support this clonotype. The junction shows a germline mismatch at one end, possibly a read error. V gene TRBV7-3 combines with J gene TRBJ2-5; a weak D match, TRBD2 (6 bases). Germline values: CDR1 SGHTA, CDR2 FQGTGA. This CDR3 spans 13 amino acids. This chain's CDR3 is CASSSGYQEAQYF. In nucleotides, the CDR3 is TGTGCCAGCAGTAGCGGCTACCAAGAGGCCCAGTACTTC.

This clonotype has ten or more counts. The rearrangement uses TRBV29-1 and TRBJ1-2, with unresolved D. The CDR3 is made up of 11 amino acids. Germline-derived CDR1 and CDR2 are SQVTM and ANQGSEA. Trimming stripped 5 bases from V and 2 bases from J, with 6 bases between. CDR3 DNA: TGCAGCGTTTTCGACAACTATGGCTACACCTTC. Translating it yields CSVFDNYGYTF.

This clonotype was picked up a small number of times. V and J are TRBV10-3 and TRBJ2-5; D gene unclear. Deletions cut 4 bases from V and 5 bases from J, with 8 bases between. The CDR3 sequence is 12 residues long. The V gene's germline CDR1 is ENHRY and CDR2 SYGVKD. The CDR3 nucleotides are TGTGCCATCAGTGCCCTGGCGGAGACCCAGTACTTC. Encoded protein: CAISALAETQYF.

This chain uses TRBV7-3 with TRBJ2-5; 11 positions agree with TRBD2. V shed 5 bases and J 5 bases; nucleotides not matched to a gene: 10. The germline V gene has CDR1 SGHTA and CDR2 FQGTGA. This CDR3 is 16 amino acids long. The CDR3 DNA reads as TGTGCCAGCAGCCCGTCGAGGGCTAGCGGGAGGGAGACCCAGTACTTC. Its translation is CASSPSRASGRETQYF.

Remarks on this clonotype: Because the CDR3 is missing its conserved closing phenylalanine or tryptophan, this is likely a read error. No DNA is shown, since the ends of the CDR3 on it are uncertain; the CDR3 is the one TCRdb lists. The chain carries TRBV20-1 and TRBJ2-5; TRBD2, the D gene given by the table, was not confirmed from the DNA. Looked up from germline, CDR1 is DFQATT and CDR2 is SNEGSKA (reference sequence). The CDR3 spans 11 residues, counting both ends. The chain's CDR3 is CSARGRSTSRT.

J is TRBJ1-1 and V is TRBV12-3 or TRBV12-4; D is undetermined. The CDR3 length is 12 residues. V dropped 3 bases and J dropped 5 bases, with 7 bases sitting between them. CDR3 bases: TGTGCCAGCAGTTTTGAAGGGACTGAAGCTTTCTTT. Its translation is CASSFEGTEAFF.

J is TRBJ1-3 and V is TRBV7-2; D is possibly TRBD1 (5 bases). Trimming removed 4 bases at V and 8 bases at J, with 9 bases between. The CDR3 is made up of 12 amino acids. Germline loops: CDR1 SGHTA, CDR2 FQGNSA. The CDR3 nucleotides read TGTGCCAGCAGCTATCAGGGATACACCATATATTTT. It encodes CASSYQGYTIYF.

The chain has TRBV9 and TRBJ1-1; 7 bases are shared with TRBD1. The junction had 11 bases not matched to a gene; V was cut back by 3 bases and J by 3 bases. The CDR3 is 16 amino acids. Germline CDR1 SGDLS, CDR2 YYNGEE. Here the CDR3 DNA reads TGTGCCAGCAGCGACGAAAAGAAGACAGGGTACACTGAAGCTTTCTTT. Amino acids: CASSDEKKTGYTEAFF.

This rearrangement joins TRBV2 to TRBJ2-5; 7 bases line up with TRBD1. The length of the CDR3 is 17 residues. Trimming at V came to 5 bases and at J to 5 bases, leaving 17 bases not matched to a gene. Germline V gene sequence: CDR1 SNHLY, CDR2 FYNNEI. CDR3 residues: CASSKAWATGTQETQYF. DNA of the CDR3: TGTGCCAGCAGTAAGGCTTGGGCGACAGGGACCCAGGAGACCCAGTACTTC.

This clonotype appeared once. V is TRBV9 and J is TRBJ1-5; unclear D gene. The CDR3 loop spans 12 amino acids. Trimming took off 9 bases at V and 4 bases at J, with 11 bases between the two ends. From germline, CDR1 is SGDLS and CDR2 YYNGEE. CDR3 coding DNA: TGTGCCACCTGGGGTCAGAATCAGCCCCAGCATTTT. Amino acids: CATWGQNQPQHF.

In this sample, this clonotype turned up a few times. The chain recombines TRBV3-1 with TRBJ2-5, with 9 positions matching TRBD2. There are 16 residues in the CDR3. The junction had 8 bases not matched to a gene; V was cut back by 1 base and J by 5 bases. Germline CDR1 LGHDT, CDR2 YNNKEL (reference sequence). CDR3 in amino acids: CASSQVLAGDRETQYF. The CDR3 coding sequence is TGTGCCAGCAGCCAAGTGTTAGCGGGAGACCGGGAGACCCAGTACTTC.

The CDR3 DNA sequence: TGCAGTGCTAGGGGCCTGACTAGCGGGAAAACAGATACGCAGTATTTT. This sequence encodes CSARGLTSGKTDTQYF. V gene TRBV20-1 combines with J gene TRBJ2-3; 11 bases fit TRBD2. Germline V gene sequence: CDR1 DFQATT, CDR2 SNEGSKA (reference sequence). CDR3 length equals 16 residues. J lost 3 bases, V lost 3 bases, and 8 bases had no gene match.

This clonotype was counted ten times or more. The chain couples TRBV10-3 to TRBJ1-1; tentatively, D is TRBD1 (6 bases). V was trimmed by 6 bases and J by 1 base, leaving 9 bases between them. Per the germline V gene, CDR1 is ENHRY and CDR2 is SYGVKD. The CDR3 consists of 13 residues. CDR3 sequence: CAIRVGGNTEAFF. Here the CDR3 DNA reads TGTGCCATCAGGGTAGGGGGGAACACTGAAGCTTTCTTT.

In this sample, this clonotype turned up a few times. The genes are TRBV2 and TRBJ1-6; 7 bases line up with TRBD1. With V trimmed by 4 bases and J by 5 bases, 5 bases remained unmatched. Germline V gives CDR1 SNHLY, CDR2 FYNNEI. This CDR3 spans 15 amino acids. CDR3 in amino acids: CASSGQGSHNSPLHF. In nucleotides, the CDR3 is TGTGCCAGCAGTGGACAGGGCAGCCATAATTCACCCCTCCACTTT.

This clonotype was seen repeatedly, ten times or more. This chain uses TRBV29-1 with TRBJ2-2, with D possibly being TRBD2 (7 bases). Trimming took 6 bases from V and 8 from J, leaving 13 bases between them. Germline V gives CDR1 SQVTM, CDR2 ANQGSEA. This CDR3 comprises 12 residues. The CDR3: CSVRGAWGELFF. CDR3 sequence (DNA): TGCAGCGTCCGGGGGGCTTGGGGGGAGCTGTTTTTT.

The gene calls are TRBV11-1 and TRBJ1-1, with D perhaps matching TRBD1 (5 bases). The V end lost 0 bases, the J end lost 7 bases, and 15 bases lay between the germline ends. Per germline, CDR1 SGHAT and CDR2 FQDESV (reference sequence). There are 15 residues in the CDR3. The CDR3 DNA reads TGTGCCAGCAGCTTAGCATCAGGGAGGGACGGTGAAGCTTTCTTT. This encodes CASSLASGRDGEAFF.